This T cell receptor beta chain came from a study of Ad26.COV2.S vaccination and SARS-CoV-2 variants. Only in-frame clones appear in the TCRdb table, and some are missing; sequencing was by immunoSEQ multiplex PCR. The profile covers hundreds of thousands of clones, with roughly nine tenths appearing a single time and around 2.6% taken by the ten largest. As to treatment: 19 received Ad26.COV2.S at low or high dose, single or two shots; roughly 5 received placebo; per-sample allocation not given. Day 63 after the first vaccine or placebo injection was the time point for sampling. This clone showed up just once. V lost 0 bases and J 9 bases, leaving 7 bases between the germline ends. The CDR3 loop spans 12 amino acids. Germline V lookup: CDR1 SGDLS, CDR2 YYNGEE.

This chain links TRBV9 with TRBJ2-1, with TRBD1 as a possible D gene (6 bases). The sample in question was peripheral blood, obtained in a trial of Ad26.COV2.S vaccine versus placebo. The origin of this receptor is a person between 18 and 65 years old who received the Ad26.COV2.S COVID-19 vaccine or a placebo. The CDR3 DNA reads as TGTGCCAGCAGCGTAGGACAGGCTGAGCAGTTCTTC. This codes for CASSVGQAEQFF. Variable domain in full (rest from reference TRBV9 and TRBJ2-1): DSGVTQTPKHLITATGQRVTLRCSPRSGDLSVYWYQQSLDQGLQFLIQYYNGEERAKGNILERFSAQQFPDLHSELNLSSLELGDSALYFCASSVGQAEQFFGPGTRLTVL.